Presented here are 7 T cell receptor beta chains from one specimen sequenced in a study of T cell changes during pregnancy in multiple sclerosis. The protocol was immunoSEQ multiplex PCR, while the TCRdb copy is restricted to in-frame clones and leaves out a portion. The sample has roughly 35,000 clones; 90% are singletons. Sequenced here: CD8+ T cells from peripheral blood mononuclear cells, sampled before pregnancy. Source of these receptors: a female donor with multiple sclerosis, enrolled in a pregnancy study.

V is TRBV11-2 and J is TRBJ2-1; TRBD2 matches at 7 bases. Germline loops: CDR1 SGHAT, CDR2 FQNNGV. CDR3 length: 17 residues. The ends lost 1 base at V and 8 bases at J; junction bases unmatched: 14. In nucleotides, the CDR3 is TGTGCCAGCAGCTTAGTCCGGCCCCCTAGCGGTGGGGATGAGCAGTTCTTC. Translation: CASSLVRPPSGGDEQFF.

The chain employs TRBV6-6 and TRBJ2-1, with no clear D. V was shortened by 2 bases and J by 6 bases, with 14 bases between the two germline ends. From germline, CDR1 is MNHNY and CDR2 SVGAGI (reference sequence). CDR3 length: 15 amino acids. In DNA form, the CDR3 reads TGTGCCAGCAGTTACCCGGGTACACCGAGCAATGAGCAGTTCTTC. Its translation: CASSYPGTPSNEQFF.

The chain carries TRBV9 and TRBJ2-7; TRBD1 matches at 9 bases. The CDR3 spans 14 residues. J lost 3 bases, V lost 3 bases, and 4 bases had no gene match. Looked up from germline, CDR1 is SGDLS and CDR2 is YYNGEE. CDR3 loop: CASSAPGQGYEQYF. CDR3 sequence (DNA): TGTGCCAGCAGCGCACCGGGACAGGGCTACGAGCAGTACTTC.

J is TRBJ1-5 and V is TRBV19; D is unclear. The CDR3 consists of 14 residues. Trimming stripped 6 bases from V and 0 bases from J, with 9 bases between. The V gene's germline CDR1 is LNHDA and CDR2 SQIVND (reference sequence). The CDR3, as DNA: TGTGCCAGTAGGCGAGCATATAGCAATCAGCCCCAGCATTTT. This gives the protein CASRRAYSNQPQHF.

V and J are TRBV7-9 and TRBJ1-1; 10 positions match TRBD1. The germline V gene has CDR1 SEHNR and CDR2 FQNEAQ (reference sequence). Germline trimming cut 3 bases from V and 7 bases from J; bases unmatched to any gene: 2. This CDR3 is 13 amino acids long. Here the CDR3 reads CASSFRDRGEAFF. The CDR3 DNA is TGTGCCAGCAGCTTCCGGGACAGGGGTGAAGCTTTCTTT.

The chain employs TRBV30 and TRBJ2-7, with D hard to call. Germline CDR1 GTSNPN, CDR2 SVGIG (reference sequence). V lost 0 bases and J 0 bases, leaving 6 bases between the germline ends. The CDR3 contains 13 residues. CDR3 DNA sequence: TGTGCCTGGAGTGTACCCAGCTCCTACGAGCAGTACTTC. Translated, it gives CAWSVPSSYEQYF.

The chain carries TRBV5-6 and TRBJ1-5, with D hard to call. Deletions cut 0 bases from V and 6 bases from J, with 13 bases between. CDR1 SGHDT and CDR2 YYEEEE come from the germline V gene. CDR3 length: 15 amino acids. CDR3 in DNA: TGTGCCAGCAGCTTGGAGGGTGCTGAGGGTCAGCCCCAGCATTTT. As protein: CASSLEGAEGQPQHF.